This is a list of T cell receptor beta chains from one sample in a study of technical replicates of blood from several donors. The protocol was immunoSEQ multiplex PCR, while the TCRdb copy is restricted to in-frame clones and leaves out a portion. The sample carries about 80,000 clones, approximately 93% recorded once. Input material: T cells isolated from PBMCs. The source of these receptors is a human donor in good health. Each CDR3 is given with its conserved first and last residue. A D gene is named only where the DNA matches it firmly. For some rows the clone size is stated as once, few or many, or as a class when expanded; others skip it.

d_call: NA; v_call: TRBV5-3; j_call: TRBJ1-2; clone_size: NA; cdr3_length: 13; cdr3_aa: CARRCTGFHGYTF; cdr3_nt: TGTGCCAGAAGGTGTACAGGGTTCCATGGCTACACCTTC
d_call: NA; v_call: TRBV29-1; j_call: TRBJ2-3; clone_size: once; cdr3_length: 13; cdr3_aa: CSVEAGGGGTQYF; cdr3_nt: TGCAGCGTTGAAGCGGGCGGAGGCGGTACGCAGTATTTT
d_call: NA; v_call: TRBV6-1; j_call: TRBJ2-5; clone_size: NA; cdr3_length: 14; cdr3_aa: CASSEAGLQETQYF; cdr3_nt: TGTGCCAGCAGTGAAGCGGGGCTCCAAGAGACCCAGTACTTC
d_call: NA; v_call: TRBV4-2; j_call: TRBJ2-7; clone_size: NA; cdr3_length: 14; cdr3_aa: CASSQRLYGYEQYF; cdr3_nt: TGTGCCAGCAGCCAAAGACTATATGGTTACGAGCAGTACTTC
d_call: TRBD1; v_call: TRBV5-1; j_call: TRBJ1-4; clone_size: once; cdr3_length: 15; cdr3_aa: CASSPTGGPEEKLFF; cdr3_nt: TGCGCCAGCAGCCCGACAGGGGGTCCGGAAGAAAAACTGTTTTTT
d_call: NA; v_call: TRBV11-2; j_call: TRBJ1-5; clone_size: NA; cdr3_length: 16; cdr3_aa: CASSLESQGGIQPQHF; cdr3_nt: TGTGCCAGCAGCTTAGAAAGTCAGGGAGGAATACAGCCCCAGCATTTT
d_call: NA; v_call: TRBV4-3; j_call: TRBJ2-3; clone_size: NA; cdr3_length: 15; cdr3_aa: CASSQVPSRSDTQYF; cdr3_nt: TGCGCCAGCAGCCAAGTCCCATCTAGATCAGATACGCAGTATTTT
d_call: TRBD2; v_call: TRBV18; j_call: TRBJ2-1; clone_size: NA; cdr3_length: 16; cdr3_aa: CASSPRGLATYNEQFF; cdr3_nt: TGTGCCAGCTCACCAAGGGGACTAGCAACCTACAATGAGCAGTTCTTC
d_call: TRBD1; v_call: TRBV7-9; j_call: TRBJ2-2; clone_size: NA; cdr3_length: 15; cdr3_aa: CASSAPGTGTGELFF; cdr3_nt: TGTGCCAGCAGCGCTCCCGGGACAGGAACCGGGGAGCTGTTTTTT
d_call: TRBD2; v_call: TRBV7-3; j_call: TRBJ2-1; clone_size: NA; cdr3_length: 16; cdr3_aa: CASSFILAGGHNEQFF; cdr3_nt: TGTGCCAGCAGCTTCATACTAGCGGGAGGCCACAATGAGCAGTTCTTC
d_call: TRBD2; v_call: TRBV27; j_call: TRBJ2-7; clone_size: NA; cdr3_length: 14; cdr3_aa: CASSGTSGSYEQYF; cdr3_nt: TGTGCCAGCAGTGGGACTAGCGGCTCCTACGAGCAGTACTTC